This is a list of T cell receptor beta chains from one sample in a study of T cells in narcolepsy. Data came from immunoSEQ multiplex PCR; TCRdb stores just in-frame clones and leaves some out. The sample records fewer than 40,000 clones, roughly three quarters being singletons. What was sequenced was CD45RA- memory CD4+ T cells from PBMCs. The receptors come from a human donor with narcolepsy. CDR3s leave out the opening cysteine and the closing phenylalanine or tryptophan. The order of the fields is V gene, J gene, CDR3 length, CDR3 protein.

TRBV5-1,TRBJ2-6,13,ASSLDGSGANVLT
TRBV30,TRBJ1-3,11,AWSVGSGNTIY
TRBV14,TRBJ2-3,11,ASSQVGADTQY
TRBV6-1,TRBJ1-2,14,ASSDEEVPGNYGYT
TRBV10-1,TRBJ1-1,10,ASSEANTEAF
TRBV27,TRBJ2-7,14,ASSSSRGRSLYEQY
TRBV7-2,TRBJ1-2,12,ASSAYLGLGGYT
TRBV15,TRBJ1-5,13,ATSRDPGGHQPQH
TRBV18,TRBJ2-7,14,ASSPPIGQGTYEQY
TRBV6-1,TRBJ2-7,11,ASRSGDSYEQY
TRBV6-1,TRBJ1-1,11,ASRTDSIAEAF
TRBV7-2,TRBJ2-1,15,ASSSLPLAAPNNEQF
TRBV27,TRBJ1-6,15,ASSPPKGAYYNSPLH
TRBV5-1,TRBJ2-5,12,ASSLQGGIETQY
TRBV19,TRBJ2-7,13,ASSPGTARPGEQY
TRBV29-1,TRBJ2-7,10,SVAADSYEQY
TRBV7-8,TRBJ1-2,12,ASSLQTGGYGYT
TRBV14,TRBJ1-1,12,ASSQASSFTEAF
TRBV7-2,TRBJ1-5,13,ASSMDRAHNQPQH
TRBV25-1,TRBJ1-2,12,ASRPPGQGYGYT
TRBV5-5,TRBJ2-3,13,ASTLGGSMTDTQY
TRBV30,TRBJ1-1,13,AWTRDSGPGTEAF
TRBV5-6,TRBJ1-2,12,ASSLQGRNYGYT
TRBV6-5,TRBJ2-7,13,ASSSAFTGGDEQY
TRBV6-5,TRBJ1-1,10,ASSSGLTEAF
TRBV5-1,TRBJ2-3,12,ASNREIRTDTQY
TRBV7-2,TRBJ2-4,10,ASSLGRNIQY
TRBV7-2,TRBJ2-3,14,ASSLWGGLAGDTQY
TRBV5-5,TRBJ2-2,16,ASSLEGLAGVMAGELF
TRBV30,TRBJ1-5,11,AWSRDSNQPQH
TRBV5-1,TRBJ2-7,14,ASSARHAGGSYEQY
TRBV6-6,TRBJ2-7,10,ASRGGSYEQY
TRBV25-1,TRBJ1-2,10,ASSESRFGYT
TRBV27,-,14,ASSYRTSGRYREQY
TRBV11-2,TRBJ2-7,13,ASSLAPGDSYEQY
TRBV5-1,TRBJ2-1,15,ASRHTMADSSYNEQF
TRBV21-1,TRBJ2-1,16,ASSKGRVMREGWNEQF
TRBV5-1,TRBJ2-3,12,ASSSGGNTDTQY
TRBV7-2,TRBJ1-2,12,ASSDDRGNQGYT
TRBV13,TRBJ1-4,13,ASSLGGTGGEKLF
TRBV5-1,TRBJ1-1,13,ASSLAVGEGTEAF
TRBV10-2,TRBJ2-7,11,ASSEWGGYEQY
TRBV7-2,TRBJ1-2,12,ASSLVGGPYGYT
TRBV7-8,TRBJ1-1,12,ASGTGQGKTEAF